This entry features one T cell receptor (beta chain) sequence. This specimen comes from a study of graft-versus-host responses after intestinal transplantation. Clones were read by immunoSEQ multiplex PCR, and TCRdb kept only the in-frame ones, dropping some. The sample yields some 19,000 clones, 40% to 50% seen once. Plating combined about 200,000 CFSE-labeled responder cells with about 200,000 irradiated, violet-dye-labeled stimulator cells. The clonotype originates from a human patient who received an intestinal transplant. The specimen comprised alloreactive CD8+ T cells from a mixed lymphocyte reaction culture, sampled before intestinal transplant. Subset noted: CFSE-low proliferating T cells sorted from approximately 6-day pre-transplant mixed lymphocyte reaction (GvH or HvG direction).

CDR3 nucleotide sequence: TGTGCCAGCAGTCGACAGGGAGGTTACGAGACCCAGTACTTC. This sequence encodes CASSRQGGYETQYF. The rearrangement joins TRBV27 to TRBJ2-5; possibly TRBD1 for D (7 bases). The germline V and J ends were trimmed by 5 bases and 5 bases, with 15 bases remaining between them. The CDR3 totals 14 residues. Germline CDR1 reads MNHEY; CDR2 reads SMNVEV (reference sequence).